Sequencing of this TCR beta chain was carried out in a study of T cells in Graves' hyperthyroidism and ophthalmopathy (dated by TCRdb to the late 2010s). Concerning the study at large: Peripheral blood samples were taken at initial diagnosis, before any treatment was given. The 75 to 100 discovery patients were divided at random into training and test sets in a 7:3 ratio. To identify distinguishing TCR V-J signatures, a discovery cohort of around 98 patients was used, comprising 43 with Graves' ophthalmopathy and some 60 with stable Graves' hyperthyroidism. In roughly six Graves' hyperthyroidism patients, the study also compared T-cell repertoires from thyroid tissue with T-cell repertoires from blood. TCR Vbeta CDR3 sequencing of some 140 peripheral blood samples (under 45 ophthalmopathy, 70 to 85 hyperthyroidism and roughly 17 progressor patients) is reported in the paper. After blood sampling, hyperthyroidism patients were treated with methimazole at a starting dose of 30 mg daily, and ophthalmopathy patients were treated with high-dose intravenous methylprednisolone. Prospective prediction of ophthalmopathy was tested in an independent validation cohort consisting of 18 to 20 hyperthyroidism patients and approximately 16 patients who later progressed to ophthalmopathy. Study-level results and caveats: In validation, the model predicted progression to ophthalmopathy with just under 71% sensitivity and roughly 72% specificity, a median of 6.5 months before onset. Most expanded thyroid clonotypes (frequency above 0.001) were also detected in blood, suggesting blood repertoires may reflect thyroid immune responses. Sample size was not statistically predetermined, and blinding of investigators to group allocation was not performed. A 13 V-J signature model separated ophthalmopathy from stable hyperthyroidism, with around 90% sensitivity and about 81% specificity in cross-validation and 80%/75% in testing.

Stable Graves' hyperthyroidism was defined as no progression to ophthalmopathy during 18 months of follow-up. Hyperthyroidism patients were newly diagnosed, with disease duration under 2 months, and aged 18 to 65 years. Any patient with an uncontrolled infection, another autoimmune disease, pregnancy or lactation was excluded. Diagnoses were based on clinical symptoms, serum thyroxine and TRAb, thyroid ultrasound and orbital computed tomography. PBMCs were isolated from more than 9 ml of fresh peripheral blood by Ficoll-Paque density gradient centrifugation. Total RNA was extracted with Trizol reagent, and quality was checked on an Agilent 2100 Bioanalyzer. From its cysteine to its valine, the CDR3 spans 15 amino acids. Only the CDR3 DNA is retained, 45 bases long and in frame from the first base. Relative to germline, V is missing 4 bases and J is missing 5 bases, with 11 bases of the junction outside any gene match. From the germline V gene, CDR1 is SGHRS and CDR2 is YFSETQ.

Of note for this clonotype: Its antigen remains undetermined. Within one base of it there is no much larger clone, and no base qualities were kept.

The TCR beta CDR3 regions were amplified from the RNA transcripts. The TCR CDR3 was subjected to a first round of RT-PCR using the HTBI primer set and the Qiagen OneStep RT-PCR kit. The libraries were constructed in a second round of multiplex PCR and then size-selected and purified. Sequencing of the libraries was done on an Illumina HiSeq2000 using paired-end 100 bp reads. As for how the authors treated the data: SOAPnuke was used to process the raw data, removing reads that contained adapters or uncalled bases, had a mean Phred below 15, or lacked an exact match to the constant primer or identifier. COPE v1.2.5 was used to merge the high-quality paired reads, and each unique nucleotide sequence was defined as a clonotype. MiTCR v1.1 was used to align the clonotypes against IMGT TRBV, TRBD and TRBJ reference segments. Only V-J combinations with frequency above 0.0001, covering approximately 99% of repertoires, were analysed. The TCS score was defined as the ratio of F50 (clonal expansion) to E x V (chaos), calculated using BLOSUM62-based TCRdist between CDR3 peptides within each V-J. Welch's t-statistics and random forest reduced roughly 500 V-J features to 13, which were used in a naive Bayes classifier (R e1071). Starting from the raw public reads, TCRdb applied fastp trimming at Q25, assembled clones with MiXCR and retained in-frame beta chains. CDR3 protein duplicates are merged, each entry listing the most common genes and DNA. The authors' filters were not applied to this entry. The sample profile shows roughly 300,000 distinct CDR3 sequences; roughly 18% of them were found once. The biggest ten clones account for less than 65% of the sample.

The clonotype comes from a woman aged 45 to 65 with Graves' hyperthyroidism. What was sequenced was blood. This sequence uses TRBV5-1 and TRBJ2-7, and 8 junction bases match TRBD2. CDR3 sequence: CASSDTSGGVDEQYV. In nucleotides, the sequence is TGCGCCAGCAGCGACACTAGCGGAGGTGTCGACGAGCAGTACGTC.